This is a list of T cell receptor beta chains from one sample in a study of T-cell memory formation after mild COVID-19. TCRdb recomputed calls from the 5' RACE reads with MiXCR, one row per CDR3 protein. There are over 10,000 distinct CDR3 sequences in the sample; about 14% occur only once, and about 55% lies in the top ten. The sample consisted of PBMCs or a T cell subset sorted from them (not recorded which). The source of these receptors is a man younger than 35 who had mild COVID-19 (a few samples of this study predate the infection). Cell type and time point are not known. CDR3s include the opening cysteine and the closing phenylalanine or tryptophan. A D gene is named only where the DNA matches it firmly. Some rows mark clone size as missing; the rest say once, few, many or name a class of expanded clone.

V gene: TRBV27; D gene: -; clone size: once; J gene: TRBJ1-2; CDR3 protein: CASSGRRVGYGYTF; CDR3 DNA: TGTGCCAGCAGTGGGCGGAGGGTTGGCTATGGCTACACCTTC
V gene: TRBV11-2; D gene: -; clone size: -; J gene: TRBJ2-3; CDR3 protein: CASSPGDTQYF; CDR3 DNA: TGTGCCAGCAGTCCCGGGGATACGCAGTATTTT
V gene: TRBV7-9; D gene: TRBD2; clone size: -; J gene: TRBJ2-3; CDR3 protein: CASDREGTQYF; CDR3 DNA: TGTGCCAGCGACCGGGAGGGAACGCAGTATTTT
V gene: TRBV12-3/TRBV12-4; D gene: -; clone size: -; J gene: TRBJ2-2; CDR3 protein: CASTHLPINTGELFF; CDR3 DNA: TGTGCCAGCACACACCTTCCCATCAACACCGGGGAGCTGTTTTTT
V gene: TRBV18; D gene: TRBD1; clone size: few; J gene: TRBJ1-1; CDR3 protein: CASSPRAGQSEAFF; CDR3 DNA: TGTGCCAGCTCACCAAGAGCGGGACAGTCTGAAGCTTTCTTT
V gene: TRBV7-2; D gene: TRBD2; clone size: -; J gene: TRBJ2-1; CDR3 protein: CASSSLAGGTYNEQFF; CDR3 DNA: TGTGCCAGCAGCTCGCTAGCGGGGGGTACATACAATGAGCAGTTCTTC
V gene: TRBV5-1; D gene: -; clone size: many; J gene: TRBJ2-2; CDR3 protein: CASSPSVTGELFF; CDR3 DNA: TGCGCCAGCAGTCCTTCAGTCACCGGGGAGCTGTTTTTT
V gene: TRBV7-9; D gene: -; clone size: many; J gene: TRBJ2-7; CDR3 protein: CASSFPRQRKYEQYF; CDR3 DNA: TGTGCCAGCAGCTTTCCGAGACAGAGAAAGTACGAGCAGTACTTC
V gene: TRBV7-3; D gene: -; clone size: many; J gene: TRBJ2-5; CDR3 protein: CASSPGIQETQYF; CDR3 DNA: TGTGCCAGCAGTCCAGGGATTCAAGAGACCCAGTACTTC
V gene: TRBV20-1; D gene: TRBD1; clone size: many; J gene: TRBJ1-2; CDR3 protein: CSASRQGAYGYTF; CDR3 DNA: TGCAGTGCTAGTCGGCAGGGGGCCTATGGCTACACCTTC
V gene: TRBV27; D gene: TRBD2; clone size: many; J gene: TRBJ2-3; CDR3 protein: CASSSGLEADTQYF; CDR3 DNA: TGTGCCAGCAGCTCCGGACTAGAGGCAGATACGCAGTATTTT
V gene: TRBV11-3; D gene: -; clone size: -; J gene: TRBJ2-5; CDR3 protein: CASSLGPNQETQYF; CDR3 DNA: TGTGCCAGCAGCTTAGGCCCGAACCAAGAGACCCAGTACTTC
V gene: TRBV6-6; D gene: -; clone size: -; J gene: TRBJ2-3; CDR3 protein: CASSYSFGTDTQYF; CDR3 DNA: TGTGCCAGCAGTTACTCCTTCGGCACAGATACGCAGTATTTT
V gene: TRBV7-9; D gene: -; clone size: many; J gene: TRBJ2-2; CDR3 protein: CASSSLPRELFF; CDR3 DNA: TGTGCCAGCAGCTCCCTTCCCCGGGAGCTGTTTTTT
V gene: TRBV29-1; D gene: -; clone size: -; J gene: TRBJ2-3; CDR3 protein: CSVDSGGMYF; CDR3 DNA: TGCAGCGTTGATTCGGGGGGCATGTATTTT
V gene: TRBV12-3/TRBV12-4; D gene: TRBD2; clone size: medium-sized; J gene: TRBJ2-1; CDR3 protein: CASSFLAGGPYNEQFF; CDR3 DNA: TGTGCCAGCAGTTTCCTCGCGGGGGGGCCTTACAATGAGCAGTTCTTC
V gene: TRBV29-1; D gene: -; clone size: -; J gene: TRBJ1-1; CDR3 protein: CSVISAGTEAFF; CDR3 DNA: TGCAGCGTTATATCGGCCGGCACTGAAGCTTTCTTT